The 26 T cell receptor beta chains in this list originate from one sample, sequenced in a study of regulatory T cells in long-lasting Graves disease. The time point here: newly diagnosed GD, antithyroid drugs for less than 3 months. There was RNA extracted from PBMCs, and the TCR library was made from it. Building the TCR beta libraries relied on iRepertoire HTBI primers, and CDR3 regions underwent Arm-PCR. TCRdb independently ran MiXCR on the multiplex PCR reads; one entry per CDR3 protein. The sample includes roughly 520,000 distinct CDR3 sequences, more than 10% of them seen just once. These data were also filed under a second study, of T cells in Graves' hyperthyroidism and ophthalmopathy.

The source was peripheral blood mononuclear cells (PBMCs), collected at new diagnosis, from a patient treated with antithyroid drugs. These receptor sequences come from a woman under 40 with Graves disease.

This clonotype occurred many times. The chain uses TRBV6-1 and TRBJ1-3; unclear D gene. This CDR3 contains 14 residues. Trimming pared 5 bases from V and 0 bases from J, leaving 8 bases between. The germline CDR1 and CDR2 sequences are MNHNS and SASEGT. The CDR3: CASSPEYSGNTIYF. The CDR3 coding sequence is TGTGCCAGCAGTCCGGAATACTCTGGAAACACCATATATTTT.

The sample holds many counts of this clonotype. The chain carries TRBV19 and TRBJ1-5; no reliable D call. Germline V gene sequence: CDR1 LNHDA, CDR2 SQIVND (reference sequence). The ends were cut back, 3 bases at V and 6 bases at J, with 9 bases in the middle. There are 13 residues in the CDR3. CDR3 sequence reads: CASSIEWVQPQHF. CDR3 in DNA: TGTGCCAGTAGTATTGAGTGGGTTCAGCCCCAGCATTTT.

This clonotype came up many times. The chain employs TRBV10-3 and TRBJ2-3; no firm D call. CDR3 length equals 12 residues. The V gene's germline CDR1 is ENHRY and CDR2 SYGVKD. Deletions cut 0 bases from V and 7 bases from J, with 5 bases between. CDR3 in DNA: TGTGCCATCAGTGAGTCAGGTAATACGCAGTATTTT. It yields the protein CAISESGNTQYF.

This clonotype has only a few counts. The rearrangement joins TRBV5-1 to TRBJ1-1; D is perhaps TRBD1 (5 bases). V shed 0 bases and J shed 2 bases, with 11 bases lying between them. The CDR3 sequence is 15 residues long. From germline, CDR1 is SGHRS and CDR2 YFSETQ. The CDR3: CASSLVQGTNTEAFF. CDR3 sequence (DNA): TGCGCCAGCAGCTTGGTCCAGGGTACCAACACTGAAGCTTTCTTT.

This clonotype appeared many times. The chain recombines TRBV9 with TRBJ2-1; the D gene is possibly TRBD1 (6 bases). CDR1 is SGDLS, CDR2 YYNGEE, per germline. V lost 4 bases and J lost 6, with 14 bases in between. CDR3 length: 14 residues. CDR3: CASSPGHRSNEQFF. The DNA for the CDR3 is TGTGCCAGCAGCCCGGGACATAGAAGCAATGAGCAGTTCTTC.

The table lists this clonotype with many counts. The rearrangement joins TRBV11-2 to TRBJ1-2; 11 bases match TRBD1. Germline assignment: CDR1 SGHAT and CDR2 FQNNGV. The CDR3 runs 18 residues. V dropped 1 base and J dropped 3; count of bases not matched to a gene: 10. CDR3 amino acids: CASSLGSWTGGADYGYTF. Written as DNA, the CDR3 is TGTGCCAGCAGCTTAGGGTCCTGGACAGGGGGCGCTGACTATGGCTACACCTTC.

Many counts were recorded for this clonotype. This CDR3 reads CASSLAVTANTEAFF. As DNA, the CDR3 is TGTGCCAGCAGCTTAGCGGTGACAGCTAACACTGAAGCTTTCTTT. This chain uses TRBV11-3 with TRBJ1-1; tentative D call: TRBD1 (5 bases). This CDR3 has 15 residues. Germline V gene data show CDR1 as SGHNT and CDR2 as YENEEA. The V and J ends lost 1 base and 2 bases respectively, with 11 bases between them.

This clonotype was seen a handful of times. This likely traces to a read error, being one base from a far larger clone. The chain carries TRBV11-2 and TRBJ2-7, with 9 bases aligning to TRBD2. The CDR3 totals 15 residues. Germline V gene lookup returns CDR1 SGHAT and CDR2 FQNNGV. The CDR3 DNA reads as TGTGCCAACAGCTTAGGCAGCGGGGGGACCTACGAGCAGTACTTC. This encodes CANSLGSGGTYEQYF.

Ten or more counts support this clonotype. The genes are TRBV28 and TRBJ2-7; D ambiguous. This CDR3 comprises 15 residues. Per germline, CDR1 MDHEN and CDR2 SYDVKM. The V end was cut by 4 bases, the J end by 3 bases, with 16 bases between. The DNA of the CDR3 is TGTGCCAGCAGTTCCCCGGGTTCTAACCACTACGAGCAGTACTTC. It translates to CASSSPGSNHYEQYF.

The CDR3 nucleotides read TGTGCCAGCAGCTTAGCAGGGGCGGGGTCCCCTGAAGCTTTCTTT. Protein product: CASSLAGAGSPEAFF. This chain joins TRBV7-8 and TRBJ1-1; D perhaps matches TRBD1 (5 bases). Looked up from germline, CDR1 is SGHVS and CDR2 is FQNEAQ. V lost 0 bases, J lost 6 bases, and 14 bases lay in between. This CDR3 has 15 amino acids.

This clonotype was seen a few times. The junction differs from germline at one of its ends, possibly a read error. This rearrangement joins TRBV4-1 to TRBJ1-1; D unresolved. Germline values: CDR1 MGHRA, CDR2 YSYEKL. CDR3 size: 14 residues. This chain's CDR3 is CASRQEPGATEAFF. The CDR3, as DNA: TGCGCCAGCAGACAAGAACCGGGCGCCACTGAAGCTTTCTTT.

This clonotype was seen more than once but under ten times. The chain links TRBV14 to TRBJ2-3, with D perhaps matching TRBD1 (5 bases). The DNA end lines up better with TRBJ1-5; the J call may be wrong. This CDR3 has 16 amino acids. CDR1 is SGHDN and CDR2 is FVKESK in the germline V gene. The CDR3, as DNA: TGTGCCAGCAGCTGGGCAGACAGAATCAGCACAGATACGCAGCATTTT. Protein sequence: CASSWADRISTDTQHF.

The chain is built from TRBV19 and TRBJ2-1; 7 nucleotides match TRBD1. Germline V gene sequence: CDR1 LNHDA, CDR2 SQIVND (reference sequence). CDR3 size: 16 residues. Losses at the gene ends were 5 bases for V and 2 bases for J; bases not matched to a gene: 9. The CDR3 protein is CASSPNRGKTYNEQFF. The CDR3 region has the DNA TGTGCCAGTAGTCCCAACAGGGGAAAGACCTACAATGAGCAGTTCTTC.

This clonotype occurred many times. This chain joins TRBV11-1 and TRBJ2-1; TRBD1 might be the D (6 bases). Per germline, CDR1 SGHAT and CDR2 FQDESV (reference sequence). This CDR3 has 16 amino acids. Trimming took 5 bases from V and 0 from J, leaving 14 bases between them. The CDR3 sequence: CASSSDRDISYNEQFF. The CDR3 DNA follows: TGTGCCAGCAGCAGCGATAGGGACATCTCCTACAATGAGCAGTTCTTC.

This clonotype has a handful of counts. This chain connects TRBV7-2 to TRBJ2-7, with D perhaps matching TRBD1 or TRBD2 (5 bases each). The CDR3 is 14 residues long. The V end was cut by 1 base, the J end by 7 bases, with 14 bases between. Germline V gene sequence: CDR1 SGHTA, CDR2 FQGNSA. CDR3 sequence (DNA): TGTGCCAGCAGCTTAGATGGGTTTTGGGGGGAGCAGTACTTC. Protein sequence: CASSLDGFWGEQYF.

This clonotype was detected ten times or more. One end of the junction varies from germline; a read error may be responsible. This chain joins TRBV11-2 and TRBJ2-1; 9 nucleotides align to TRBD2. The DNA end is more similar to TRBJ2-5, so the J call may be wrong. The germline V gene encodes CDR1 SGHAT and CDR2 FQNNGV. This CDR3 region has 15 residues. The CDR3 sequence is CASSLGTSSQVTQYF. CDR3 bases: TGTGCCAGCAGTTTAGGGACTAGCAGCCAAGTGACCCAGTACTTC.

V usage is TRBV7-6 and J usage is TRBJ2-3; 7 nucleotides match TRBD2. This CDR3 region has 16 residues. The germline V gene has CDR1 SGHVS and CDR2 FNYEAQ. The J segment lost 2 bases and the V segment lost 5 bases, leaving 10 bases of the junction unmatched. This CDR3 is CASSLSLAAATDTQYF. The DNA for the CDR3 is TGTGCCAGCAGCCTTTCCCTAGCGGCGGCCACAGATACGCAGTATTTT.

This clonotype was counted many times. The chain carries TRBV7-8 and TRBJ2-7; perhaps TRBD2 as D (6 bases). The CDR3 loop spans 15 amino acids. Trimming pared 5 bases from V and 7 bases from J, leaving 21 bases between. Germline V gene lookup returns CDR1 SGHVS and CDR2 FQNEAQ. The CDR3 DNA reads TGTGCCAGCAGCCGGTTAGCGGCTCCCTCGGGGGAGCAGTACTTC. The encoded protein is CASSRLAAPSGEQYF.

The chain is built from TRBV2 and TRBJ2-5, with D uncertain. This CDR3 comprises 13 residues. V was clipped by 3 bases and J by 4 bases, with 9 bases between them. The germline CDR1 and CDR2 sequences are SNHLY and FYNNEI. CDR3 DNA: TGTGCCAGCAGTGATCGCTATGGAGAGACCCAGTACTTC. It encodes CASSDRYGETQYF.

In this sample, this clonotype turned up a few times. CDR3 residues: CASSPGTSGTGGGELFF. CDR3 nucleotide sequence: TGTGCCAGCAGTCCCGGGACTAGCGGGACCGGAGGCGGGGAGCTGTTTTTT. The V gene is TRBV12-3 or TRBV12-4, the J gene TRBJ2-2; TRBD2 matches at 13 bases. V dropped 5 bases and J dropped 7; count of bases not matched to a gene: 10. The CDR3 spans 17 residues.

This clonotype has ten or more counts. This chain joins TRBV28 and TRBJ2-1; D gene uncertain. The V end was cut by 1 base, the J end by 4 bases, with 8 bases between. The CDR3 has 14 residues. Germline lookup yields CDR1 MDHEN and CDR2 SYDVKM. Here the CDR3 reads CASSLYQRYNEQFF. The CDR3, as DNA: TGTGCCAGCAGTTTATATCAGCGATACAATGAGCAGTTCTTC.

This clonotype was observed many times. This rearrangement joins TRBV11-2 to TRBJ1-6; TRBD1 matches at 9 bases. Germline CDR1 SGHAT, CDR2 FQNNGV. The ends lost 4 bases at V and 10 bases at J; junction bases unmatched: 14. CDR3 length equals 17 residues. The CDR3 loop is CASSSLIRDRAKSPLHF. Written as DNA, the CDR3 is TGTGCCAGCAGCTCTTTAATTCGGGACAGGGCAAAGTCACCCCTCCACTTT.

The chain couples TRBV24-1 to TRBJ1-1; D call uncertain. The CDR3 extends over 17 amino acids. The germline V gene encodes CDR1 KGHDR and CDR2 SFDVKD. Deletions cut 0 bases from V and 1 base from J, with 14 bases between. The CDR3 loop is CATSDLPGETRNTEAFF. CDR3 DNA sequence: TGTGCCACCAGTGATTTGCCCGGGGAGACTCGGAACACTGAAGCTTTCTTT.

This clonotype has at least ten counts. The V call is TRBV7-9, the J call TRBJ1-1; TRBD1 agrees at 9 bases. Germline-derived CDR1 and CDR2 are SEHNR and FQNEAQ (reference sequence). V shed 1 base, J shed 4 bases, and the junction held 1 base outside the gene matches. The CDR3 has 14 residues. Here the CDR3 DNA reads TGTGCCAGCAGCTTAGAGACAGGGGGCACTGAAGCTTTCTTT. It codes for CASSLETGGTEAFF.

The V gene is TRBV7-8, the J gene TRBJ2-7, with TRBD2 identical over 9 bases. In germline, CDR1 is SGHVS, CDR2 FQNEAQ. Trimming at V came to 5 bases and at J to 4 bases, leaving 12 bases not matched to a gene. The CDR3 runs 16 residues. This chain's CDR3 is CASSLSGTSRPYEQYF. CDR3 coding DNA: TGTGCCAGCAGCCTGTCCGGGACTAGCAGACCTTACGAGCAGTACTTC.

V is TRBV5-6 and J is TRBJ2-5; D possibly matches TRBD1 or TRBD2 (5 bases each). Germline V lookup: CDR1 SGHDT, CDR2 YYEEEE. V was trimmed by 2 bases and J by 0 bases, leaving 11 bases between them. The CDR3 covers 15 residues. In nucleotides, the CDR3 is TGTGCCAGCAGCTTCACGGGACGCTACCAAGAGACCCAGTACTTC. Its protein is CASSFTGRYQETQYF.